The rows below give T cell receptor beta chains drawn from one sample of a study of shared clonotypes between healthy human individuals. Sequencing used immunoSEQ multiplex PCR; TCRdb keeps in-frame clones, though not all of them. This sample has about 510,000 clones; almost 97% occur once, and the top ten carry less than 0.06%. Sequencing was carried out using naive CD4+ T cells sorted from blood. The receptors were gathered from a woman in her twenties or thirties in good health. The CDR3 runs from the conserved cysteine through the conserved F or W. A D gene is named only where the DNA matches it firmly.

J: TRBJ2-1
D: .
V: TRBV6-5
CDR3: CASTHSGATYNEQFF

J: TRBJ2-7
D: TRBD2
V: TRBV14
CDR3: CASSRIAGTSAYYEQYF

J: TRBJ2-7
D: TRBD1
V: TRBV29-1
CDR3: CSVGDRDNSYEQYF

J: .
D: .
V: TRBV5-1
CDR3: CASSLEGGHEQYF

J: TRBJ2-3
D: .
V: TRBV15
CDR3: CATSRDGGRDTQYF

J: TRBJ1-5
D: .
V: TRBV30
CDR3: CAWTQVGQPQHF

J: TRBJ1-4
D: TRBD1
V: TRBV2
CDR3: CASSNRGQAVWRLFF

J: TRBJ2-7
D: .
V: TRBV11-3
CDR3: CASSRGQPGDEQYF

J: TRBJ2-7
D: .
V: TRBV7-2
CDR3: CASSFPGTRTYEQYF

J: TRBJ2-6
D: .
V: TRBV5-1
CDR3: CASSLQFRSGANVLTF

J: TRBJ2-7
D: TRBD2
V: TRBV25-1
CDR3: CASSDPGTSGRGSHEQYF

J: TRBJ1-6
D: .
V: TRBV6-5
CDR3: CASSYSQGNSPLHF

J: TRBJ2-7
D: TRBD1
V: TRBV6-5
CDR3: CASSRGQGPYEQYF

J: TRBJ2-5
D: TRBD2
V: TRBV11-2
CDR3: CASSLEPLAGETQYF

J: TRBJ2-7
D: .
V: TRBV7-9
CDR3: CASSPYGSGSSYEQYF

J: TRBJ2-2
D: .
V: TRBV7-3
CDR3: CASSLMAGALTGELFF

J: TRBJ1-1
D: .
V: TRBV27
CDR3: CASRAAYADNSAEAFF

J: TRBJ2-7
D: TRBD1
V: TRBV4-1
CDR3: CASSQAVGTGSYEQYF

J: TRBJ2-3
D: TRBD2
V: TRBV7-2
CDR3: CASSLAGTSGEASTDTQYF

J: TRBJ1-1
D: .
V: TRBV7-9
CDR3: CASSLAPGFFHEAFF

J: TRBJ1-5
D: .
V: TRBV19
CDR3: CASSVRVSSSNQPQHF

J: TRBJ2-1
D: .
V: TRBV21-1
CDR3: CASSKDDLLAGVYNEQFF

J: TRBJ2-7
D: .
V: TRBV5-1
CDR3: CASSAHPGHRYEQYF

J: TRBJ2-1
D: TRBD2
V: TRBV2
CDR3: CASLRERNEQFF

J: TRBJ1-3
D: .
V: TRBV6-1
CDR3: CASSSKGNTIYF

J: TRBJ2-7
D: .
V: TRBV6-4
CDR3: CASRPVFSSYEQYF

J: TRBJ2-7
D: TRBD2
V: TRBV27
CDR3: CASSFLAGVGEQYF

J: TRBJ2-3
D: TRBD2
V: TRBV6-6
CDR3: CASSYGLAVTDTQYF

J: TRBJ2-5
D: TRBD2
V: TRBV5-1
CDR3: CASSFTSGREETQYF

J: TRBJ2-3
D: TRBD2
V: TRBV5-1
CDR3: CASSWRYFAGATDTQYF

J: TRBJ1-2
D: TRBD1
V: TRBV30
CDR3: CAWSVYRNRGLVGYTF

J: TRBJ2-7
D: .
V: TRBV5-1
CDR3: CASSLVPDYYEQYF

J: TRBJ2-7
D: TRBD1
V: TRBV28
CDR3: CASRRDSSYEQYF

J: TRBJ1-1
D: .
V: TRBV29-1
CDR3: CSVERGSVSTEAFF

J: TRBJ2-6
D: .
V: TRBV13
CDR3: CASSPRGGQPISGANVLTF

J: TRBJ1-2
D: .
V: TRBV5-4
CDR3: CASSLQGANYGYTF

J: TRBJ2-5
D: .
V: TRBV13
CDR3: CASSSAALNRETQETQYF

J: TRBJ1-5
D: TRBD1
V: TRBV5-1
CDR3: CASNLGTDPNQPQHF

J: TRBJ1-1
D: .
V: TRBV30
CDR3: CAWSVHANTEAFF

J: TRBJ1-2
D: .
V: TRBV20-1
CDR3: CSARTPAGYTF

J: TRBJ1-5
D: .
V: TRBV11-2
CDR3: CASSLEGDQPQHF

J: TRBJ1-1
D: TRBD1
V: TRBV5-1
CDR3: CASIGQGTEAFF

J: TRBJ2-5
D: .
V: TRBV18
CDR3: CASSPLEQETQYF

J: TRBJ2-7
D: TRBD1
V: TRBV28
CDR3: CASTTGQGIGEQYF

J: TRBJ1-1
D: .
V: TRBV5-1
CDR3: CASSPSQGIPAGLAEAFF

J: TRBJ2-7
D: TRBD2
V: TRBV19
CDR3: CASSKLAGDAYEQYF

J: TRBJ2-2
D: .
V: TRBV5-1
CDR3: CASSSDTPGELFF

J: TRBJ1-5
D: TRBD1
V: TRBV27
CDR3: CASSLFRGDNQPQHF

J: TRBJ2-2
D: .
V: TRBV9
CDR3: CASSVTGWSGELFF